The next 23 T cell receptor beta chains were all read from a single sample in a study of shared clonotypes between healthy human individuals. The assay was immunoSEQ multiplex PCR, and TCRdb's table has in-frame clones only and misses some. The sample shows 2 million to 3 million clones, 80% to 95% of them seen only once. The sequencing input was naive CD4+ T cells from PBMCs. Described subset: CD45RA+ positively selected. The receptors come from a man aged 18 to 29 in good health. Some clones in this sample may be carry-over from other donors' samples.

The chain is built from TRBV30 and TRBJ1-5; 7 bases are a match to TRBD1. Germline lookup yields CDR1 GTSNPN and CDR2 SVGIG (reference sequence). The trim removed 4 bases at V and 1 base at J, leaving 7 bases unmatched. The CDR3 consists of 15 residues. This CDR3 reads CAWNKGQSSNQPQHF. Written as DNA, the CDR3 is TGTGCCTGGAACAAGGGACAGAGCAGCAATCAGCCCCAGCATTTT.

Here the CDR3 DNA reads TGTGCCAGCAGGCCGAAGGAGGGACGCAAGTACAATGAGCAGTTCTTC. Its protein product is CASRPKEGRKYNEQFF. The chain uses TRBV7-9 and TRBJ2-1; a weak D match, TRBD2 (6 bases). This CDR3 contains 16 residues. V dropped 6 bases and J dropped 4 bases, with 19 bases sitting between them. The V gene's germline CDR1 is SEHNR and CDR2 FQNEAQ (reference sequence). The full variable domain, its missing parts supplied by reference TRBV7-9 and TRBJ2-1, is DTGVSQNPRHKITKRGQNVTFRCDPISEHNRLYWYRQTLGQGPEFLTYFQNEAQLEKSRLLSDRFSAERPKGSFSTLEIQRTEQGDSAMYLCASRPKEGRKYNEQFFGPGTRLTVL.

This clone was observed a single time. This chain joins TRBV5-1 and TRBJ2-7; 9 bases align to TRBD1. Per germline, CDR1 SGHRS and CDR2 YFSETQ. The junction had 5 bases not matched to a gene; V was cut back by 4 bases and J by 6 bases. This CDR3 comprises 13 residues. The CDR3 protein is CASSGWTGVEQYF. The CDR3 DNA follows: TGCGCCAGCAGCGGCTGGACAGGGGTCGAGCAGTACTTC. Drawing the rest from reference TRBV5-1 and TRBJ2-7, the complete variable domain is KAGVTQTPRYLIKTRGQQVTLSCSPISGHRSVSWYQQTPGQGLQFLFEYFSETQRNKGNFPGRFSGRQFSNSRSEMNVSTLELGDSALYLCASSGWTGVEQYFGPGTRLTVT.

The J gene is TRBJ2-7, the V gene TRBV10-3; 8 bases agree with TRBD1. There are 12 residues in the CDR3. Germline-derived CDR1 and CDR2 are ENHRY and SYGVKD. V dropped 9 bases and J dropped 4; count of bases not matched to a gene: 5. CDR3 DNA: TGTGCCATATCCAGGGGGCCGTACGAGCAGTACTTC. This sequence encodes CAISRGPYEQYF.

A remark on this clone: This sample includes further DNA sequences coding for the same CDR3. The gene calls are TRBV5-1 and TRBJ2-3, with 9 bases lining up with TRBD2. V lost 0 bases to trimming and J lost 2 bases; unmatched junction nucleotides: 4. Germline V CDR1 and CDR2: SGHRS, YFSETQ. The CDR3 runs to 16 residues. The CDR3 protein is CASSLGLAGNTDTQYF. The DNA for the CDR3 is TGCGCCAGCAGCTTGGGGCTAGCGGGGAACACAGATACGCAGTATTTT.

This clone was counted a single time. J is TRBJ2-5 and V is TRBV6-5, with D tentatively TRBD1 (5 bases). The CDR3 contains 13 residues. Looked up from germline, CDR1 is MNHEY and CDR2 is SVGAGI. Trimming pared 2 bases from V and 5 bases from J, leaving 9 bases between. The CDR3 loop is CASSYVRGETQYF. The CDR3 DNA is TGTGCCAGCAGTTACGTAAGGGGTGAGACCCAGTACTTC.

The chain uses TRBV15 and TRBJ2-1, with 9 nucleotides matching TRBD2. The CDR3 length is 17 residues. Looked up from germline, CDR1 is LNHNV and CDR2 is YYDKDF (reference sequence). Trimming at V came to 5 bases and at J to 4 bases, leaving 12 bases not matched to a gene. CDR3 residues: CATSGRLAGGSYNEQFF. Here the CDR3 DNA reads TGTGCCACCAGCGGACGTCTCGCGGGAGGGTCTTACAATGAGCAGTTCTTC.

The chain links TRBV11-2 to TRBJ1-2, with unresolved D. Between the trimmed V and J ends, which lost 3 bases and 6 bases, there was a span of 17 bases. Germline CDR1 SGHAT, CDR2 FQNNGV. The CDR3 is 15 residues long. The chain's CDR3 is CASSLGGPMGNGYTF. The DNA of the CDR3 is TGTGCCAGCAGCTTGGGCGGACCGATGGGCAATGGCTACACCTTC.

In DNA, the CDR3 is TGTGCCAGCAGCCTGACAGGGGCAAGTACCGGGGAGCTGTTTTTT. This codes for CASSLTGASTGELFF. The chain uses TRBV11-3 and TRBJ2-2; the match to TRBD1 covers 8 bases. V lost 5 bases and J lost 5; bases outside the gene matches: 7. This CDR3 is built from 15 residues. In germline, CDR1 is SGHNT, CDR2 YENEEA.

The CDR3 loop is CAISERLRHEQFF. Written as DNA, the CDR3 is TGTGCCATCAGTGAGAGGTTGCGGCATGAGCAGTTCTTC. The genes are TRBV10-3 and TRBJ2-1; no reliable D call. The CDR3 sequence is 13 residues long. The germline V and J ends were trimmed by 2 bases and 8 bases, with 10 bases remaining between them. Germline V lookup: CDR1 ENHRY, CDR2 SYGVKD.

V usage is TRBV18 and J usage is TRBJ2-3; D uncertain. The CDR3 covers 13 residues. V was clipped by 0 bases and J by 5 bases, with 6 bases between them. The germline gives CDR1 KGHSH, CDR2 LQKENI. Here the CDR3 reads CASSPPGLDTQYF. The CDR3 coding sequence is TGTGCCAGCTCACCACCAGGGTTAGATACGCAGTATTTT.

In this sample, this clone turned up once. V and J are TRBV28 and TRBJ1-2; possible D gene TRBD1, 6 bases. Per germline, CDR1 MDHEN and CDR2 SYDVKM. V dropped 10 bases and J dropped 4 bases, with 22 bases sitting between them. The CDR3 consists of 15 residues. The CDR3 loop reads CAITVGGGRGYGYTF. The CDR3, as DNA: TGTGCCATCACTGTGGGTGGGGGGCGCGGCTATGGCTACACCTTC.

This clone is a singleton in its sample. The V and J genes are TRBV4-1 and TRBJ2-7, with 12 nucleotides matching TRBD2. CDR1 MGHRA and CDR2 YSYEKL come from the germline V gene. The CDR3 spans 17 residues. The junction had 8 bases not matched to a gene; V was cut back by 4 bases and J by 1 base. CDR3 in amino acids: CASSPGLAGSLSYEQYF. In DNA, the CDR3 is TGCGCCAGCAGCCCAGGACTAGCGGGAAGTCTTTCCTACGAGCAGTACTTC.

The gene calls are TRBV11-3 and TRBJ2-1; D gene unclear. This CDR3 region has 14 residues. The V and J ends lost 0 bases and 8 bases respectively, with 11 bases between them. Germline lookup yields CDR1 SGHNT and CDR2 YENEEA. The CDR3 nucleotides are TGTGCCAGCAGCTTAGATCCGGGTATCGATGAGCAGTTCTTC. Translation gives CASSLDPGIDEQFF.

This chain links TRBV5-4 with TRBJ1-2; tentatively, D is TRBD1 (5 bases). The V gene's germline CDR1 is SGHNT and CDR2 YYREEE (reference sequence). Trimming took off 4 bases at V and 0 bases at J, with 10 bases between the two ends. CDR3 size: 14 residues. The CDR3 here is CASSRQGSNYGYTF. The CDR3 DNA follows: TGTGCCAGCAGCCGCCAGGGATCTAACTATGGCTACACCTTC.

The genes are TRBV6-4 and TRBJ1-5; D is undetermined. The CDR3 has 12 amino acids. V lost 9 bases and J lost 1, with 7 bases in between. Germline CDR1 is MRHNA and CDR2 is SNTAGT. CDR3 protein: CARVESNQPQHF. The DNA for the CDR3 is TGTGCCAGGGTAGAGAGCAATCAGCCCCAGCATTTT.

The count of this clone is one. Different DNA sequences within this sample yield the same CDR3. CDR3 DNA sequence: TGTGCCAGCAGTTTCAGTCAGCCCCAGCATTTT. It specifies CASSFSQPQHF. V is TRBV28 and J is TRBJ1-5; D is undetermined. The CDR3 is 11 residues long. Trimming stripped 3 bases from V and 6 bases from J, with 3 bases between. Germline loops: CDR1 MDHEN, CDR2 SYDVKM. Full variable domain (remainder filled in from reference TRBV28 and TRBJ1-5): DVKVTQSSRYLVKRTGEKVFLECVQDMDHENMFWYRQDPGLGLRLIYFSYDVKMKEKGDIPEGYSVSREKKERFSLILESASTNQTSMYLCASSFSQPQHFGDGTRLSIL.

The genes are TRBV6-6 and TRBJ2-7, with 9 bases fitting TRBD1. This CDR3 is 15 amino acids long. V shed 2 bases, J shed 3 bases, and the junction held 5 bases outside the gene matches. Germline lookup yields CDR1 MNHNY and CDR2 SVGAGI (reference sequence). DNA of the CDR3: TGTGCCAGCAGTTACGGACAGGGGTCACACTACGAGCAGTACTTC. It translates to CASSYGQGSHYEQYF.

In this sample, this clone turned up a few times. The sample carries other DNA sequences with the same CDR3. The rearrangement uses TRBV2 and TRBJ2-5; D uncertain. V lost 8 bases to trimming and J lost 5 bases, with 3 bases between them. The CDR3 is made up of 9 amino acids. Looked up from germline, CDR1 is SNHLY and CDR2 is FYNNEI. CDR3 in amino acids: CASGETQYF. The CDR3 coding sequence is TGTGCCAGCGGGGAGACCCAGTACTTC.

The gene calls are TRBV19 and TRBJ1-5, with 7 positions matching TRBD1. The CDR3 covers 14 residues. The germline V gene encodes CDR1 LNHDA and CDR2 SQIVND (reference sequence). The V segment lost 5 bases and the J segment 2 bases; nucleotides outside the gene matches: 3. The CDR3 sequence is CASSWTGGNQPQHF. DNA for the CDR3: TGTGCCAGTAGTTGGACAGGTGGCAATCAGCCCCAGCATTTT. Together with reference TRBV19 and TRBJ1-5, the CDR3 gives the full variable domain: DGGITQSPKYLFRKEGQNVTLSCEQNLNHDAMYWYRQDPGQGLRLIYYSQIVNDFQKGDIAEGYSVSREKKESFPLTVTSAQKNPTAFYLCASSWTGGNQPQHFGDGTRLSIL.

This clone was observed once. The rearrangement links TRBV7-7 to TRBJ2-5, with 8 bases aligning to TRBD1. V shed 6 bases, J shed 5 bases, and the junction held 11 bases outside the gene matches. This CDR3 comprises 15 residues. Germline CDR1 is SSHAT and CDR2 is FNYEAQ (reference sequence). CDR3 sequence reads: CASSPTATGGETQYF. DNA for the CDR3: TGTGCCAGCAGTCCGACCGCCACAGGGGGGGAGACCCAGTACTTC.

The chain combines TRBV5-1 with TRBJ1-4; a possible D gene is TRBD1 (6 bases). CDR1 and CDR2 (germline): SGHRS, YFSETQ. The ends were cut back, 3 bases at V and 0 bases at J, with 9 bases in the middle. The length of the CDR3 is 15 residues. The CDR3 is CASSWGPATNEKLFF. DNA for the CDR3: TGCGCCAGCAGCTGGGGGCCTGCAACTAATGAAAAACTGTTTTTT.

The chain uses TRBV10-3 and TRBJ1-1; 11 nucleotides align to TRBD1. Germline-derived CDR1 and CDR2 are ENHRY and SYGVKD. This CDR3 has 13 amino acids. The junction had 1 base not matched to a gene; V was cut back by 7 bases and J by 3 bases. CDR3 in amino acids: CAIMGQGDTEAFF. The CDR3 DNA sequence: TGTGCCATCATGGGACAGGGGGACACTGAAGCTTTCTTT.